This T cell receptor beta chain was identified during a study of T cell responses to AZD1222 COVID-19 vaccine. Study observations and caveats: Baseline testing showed seropositivity in only six AZD1222 recipients. Spike as a whole was targeted by vaccine-associated CD4 TCRs, dominant at 160-218 and 743-854. Females outnumbered males among donors, who were mostly white British; clonal diversity was possibly underestimated.

The assay was immunoSEQ multiplex PCR, and TCRdb's table has in-frame clones only and misses some. The sample comprises approximately 100,000 clones, approximately 87% of which are singletons, and more than 10% rests with the top ten. With regard to this clone: Its antigen is not known.

The V and J ends lost 2 bases and 0 bases respectively, with 11 bases between them. Germline CDR1 reads SGHTA; CDR2 reads FQGNSA. The CDR3 runs 16 residues. The chain joins TRBV7-2 to TRBJ1-5; D unresolved. The input for sequencing was peripheral blood, taken on day 0 of AZD1222 vaccination. The origin of this receptor is an adult in good health. In nucleotides, the CDR3 is TGTGCCAGCAGCTTATCCGCCGCCAATAGCAATCAGCCCCAGCATTTT. This sequence encodes CASSLSAANSNQPQHF.